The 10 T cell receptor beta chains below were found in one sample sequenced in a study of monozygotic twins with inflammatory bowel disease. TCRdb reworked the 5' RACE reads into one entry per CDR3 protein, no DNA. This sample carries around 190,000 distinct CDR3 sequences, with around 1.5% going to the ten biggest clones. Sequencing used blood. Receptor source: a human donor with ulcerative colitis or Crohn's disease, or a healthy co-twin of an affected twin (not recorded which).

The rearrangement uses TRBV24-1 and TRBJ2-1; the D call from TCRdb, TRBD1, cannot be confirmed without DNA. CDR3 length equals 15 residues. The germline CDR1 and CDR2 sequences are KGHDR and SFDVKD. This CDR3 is CATSDPGQASSEQFF.

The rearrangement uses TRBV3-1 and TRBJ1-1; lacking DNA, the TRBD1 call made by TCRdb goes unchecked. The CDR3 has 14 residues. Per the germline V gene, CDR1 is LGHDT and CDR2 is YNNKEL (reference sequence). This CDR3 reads CASSQETGRTEAFF.

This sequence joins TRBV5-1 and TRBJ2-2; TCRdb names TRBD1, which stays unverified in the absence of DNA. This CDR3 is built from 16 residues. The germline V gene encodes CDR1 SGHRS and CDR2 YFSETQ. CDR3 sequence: CASSLVQVTNTGELFF.

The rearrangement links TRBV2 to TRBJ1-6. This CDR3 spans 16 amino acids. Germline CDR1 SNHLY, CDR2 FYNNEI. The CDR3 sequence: CASSQRAPGRISPLHF.

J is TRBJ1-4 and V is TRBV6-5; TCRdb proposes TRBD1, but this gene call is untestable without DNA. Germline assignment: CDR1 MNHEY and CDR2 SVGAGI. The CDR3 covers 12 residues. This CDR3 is CASRDRNEKLFF.

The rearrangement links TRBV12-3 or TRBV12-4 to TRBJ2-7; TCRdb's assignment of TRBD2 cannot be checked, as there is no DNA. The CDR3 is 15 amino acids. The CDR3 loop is CASSLRGDYIYEQYF.

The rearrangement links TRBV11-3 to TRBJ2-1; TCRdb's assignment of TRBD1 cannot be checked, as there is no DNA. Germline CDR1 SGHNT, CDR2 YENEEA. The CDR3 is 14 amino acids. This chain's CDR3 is CASSRTDDYNEQFF.

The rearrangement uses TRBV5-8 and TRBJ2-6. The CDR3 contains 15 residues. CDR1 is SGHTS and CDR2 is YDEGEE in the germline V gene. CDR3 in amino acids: CASSLDLTGANVLTF.

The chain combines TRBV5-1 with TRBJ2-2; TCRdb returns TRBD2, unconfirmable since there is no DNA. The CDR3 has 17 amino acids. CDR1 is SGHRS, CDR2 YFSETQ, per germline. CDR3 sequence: CASSLIVSGPNTGELFF.

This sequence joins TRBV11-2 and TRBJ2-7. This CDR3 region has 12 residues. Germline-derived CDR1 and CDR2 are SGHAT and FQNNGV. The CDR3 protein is CASSSLPYEQYF.